This T cell receptor beta chain appears in the sequencing data of a study of blood T cell repertoires in COVID-19. About the study: The cDNA or gDNA used as material had been derived from T cells, B-cell-depleted T cells, or PBMCs.

Self-reported history from a screening survey and questionnaire set each donor's cohort. Those designated as exposed participants met a COVID-19 case within 2 weeks before study entry. Methods used by the authors: Reference gene primer amplification in the assay estimated nucleated cell counts. Repertoires were generated with immunoSEQ multiplex PCR, while TCRdb's copy carries only in-frame clones and drops some. The DNA was the basis for D and trimming; V, J and clone size are from that table. The data contain about 140,000 clones, 65% to 85% of them seen just once; the ten biggest clones take up approximately 5.3%. Source material: PBMCs or T cells enriched from blood (not recorded which). This receptor was taken from a man aged 70-80 years who had been exposed to COVID-19.

This CDR3 is CASSQENLDNSPLHF. CDR3 in DNA: TGCGCCAGCAGCCAAGAAAATCTTGATAATTCACCCCTCCACTTT. V and J are TRBV4-3 and TRBJ1-6; D not resolved. CDR3 length: 15 residues. V shed 0 bases and J shed 5 bases, with 8 bases lying between them. The germline gives CDR1 LGHNA, CDR2 YSLEER.